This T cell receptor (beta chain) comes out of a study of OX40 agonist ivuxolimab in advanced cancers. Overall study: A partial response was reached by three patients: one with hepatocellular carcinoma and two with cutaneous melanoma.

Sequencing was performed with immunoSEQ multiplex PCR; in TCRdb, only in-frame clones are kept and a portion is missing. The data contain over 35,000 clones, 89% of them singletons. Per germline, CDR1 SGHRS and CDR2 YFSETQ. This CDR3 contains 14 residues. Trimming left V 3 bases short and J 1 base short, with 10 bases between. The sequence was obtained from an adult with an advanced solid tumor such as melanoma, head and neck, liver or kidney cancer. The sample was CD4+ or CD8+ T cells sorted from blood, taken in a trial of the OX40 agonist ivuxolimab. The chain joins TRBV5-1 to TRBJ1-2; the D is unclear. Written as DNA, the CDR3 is TGCGCCAGCAGCTCCGGCCTCGATAACTATGGCTACACCTTC. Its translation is CASSSGLDNYGYTF.